These T cell receptor beta chains were read from a single sample in a study of cytomegalovirus exposure and HLA in healthy donors. Clones were read by immunoSEQ multiplex PCR, and TCRdb kept only the in-frame ones, dropping some. The sample has around 100,000 clones, around 85% seen once. The sequencing sample was made of PBMCs. Receptors were obtained from a man between 25 and 39 years old in good health and CMV-seronegative. CDR3s include the opening cysteine and the closing phenylalanine or tryptophan. The D gene is left open where the match is weak. A clone size is listed for some rows: how often the clone was seen (once, few, many), or a class if it is expanded.

abundance,v_gene,d_gene,j_gene,CDR3nt,CDR3aa
few,TRBV5-5,.,TRBJ1-5,TGTGCCAGCAGCTTGTCGGCAACAGTGAATCAGCCCCAGCATTTT,CASSLSATVNQPQHF
.,TRBV2,TRBD1,TRBJ1-3,TGTGCCAGCACCCTGGACAGGAGCTCTGGAAACACCATATATTTT,CASTLDRSSGNTIYF
.,TRBV28,.,TRBJ2-7,TGTGCCAGCAGTCGTCGGGGCTACGAGCAGTACTTC,CASSRRGYEQYF
.,TRBV7-9,.,TRBJ2-1,TGTGCCAGCAGGGGGGGGCTCGACAATGAGCAGTTCTTC,CASRGGLDNEQFF
.,TRBV6-5,.,TRBJ2-1,TGTGCCAGCAGTTACGAATACGGGAGCTCCTACAATGAGCAGTTCTTC,CASSYEYGSSYNEQFF
.,TRBV19,.,TRBJ1-1,TGTGCCAGTAAGTGGGGGGACACTGAAGCTTTCTTT,CASKWGDTEAFF
.,TRBV7-6,TRBD1,TRBJ1-1,TGTGCCAGCAGCTTAGGTATAGGGGGCCGCACTGAAGCTTTCTTT,CASSLGIGGRTEAFF
.,TRBV18,TRBD1,TRBJ1-5,TGTGCCAGCTCACCCGGGACAGGGGGAGGGCAGCCCCAGCATTTT,CASSPGTGGGQPQHF
.,TRBV6-1,.,TRBJ2-2,TGTGCCAGCAGTGAAGGGGGGGACACCGGGGAGCTGTTTTTT,CASSEGGDTGELFF
.,TRBV7-8,TRBD1,TRBJ1-2,TGTGCCAGCAGCGGACCTGACAGGGGGCTGAACTATGGCTACACCTTC,CASSGPDRGLNYGYTF
.,TRBV5-6,TRBD2,TRBJ2-3,TGTGCCAGCAGCTTGGGACTAGCGAAAAGCACAGATACGCAGTATTTT,CASSLGLAKSTDTQYF
.,TRBV30,TRBD1,TRBJ1-2,TGTGCCTGGAGTAGGGGACAGAGAGATGGCTACACCTTC,CAWSRGQRDGYTF
.,TRBV9,TRBD1,TRBJ1-4,TGTGCCAGCAGCGCCTCCGGGACAGCTGATGAAAAACTGTTTTTT,CASSASGTADEKLFF
once,TRBV30,.,TRBJ1-5,TGTGCCTGGAGTGGGGGGGGCAATCAGCCCCAGCATTTT,CAWSGGGNQPQHF
.,TRBV7-2,.,TRBJ1-1,TGTGCCAGCAACTTTCGGGGAGGAGGCACTGAAGCTTTCTTT,CASNFRGGGTEAFF
.,TRBV30,.,TRBJ1-1,TGTGCCTGGAGTGGGAACAGGGAAACGAACACTGAAGCTTTCTTT,CAWSGNRETNTEAFF
.,TRBV30,.,TRBJ1-5,TGTGCCTGGAGTGTTGGGAGGTATAGCAATCAGCCCCAGCATTTT,CAWSVGRYSNQPQHF
few,TRBV5-1,.,TRBJ2-1,TGCGCCAGCAGCCTACTAGTCCCTTACAATGAGCAGTTCTTC,CASSLLVPYNEQFF
.,TRBV4-2,.,TRBJ2-2,TGTGCCAGCAGCCAAGATACTGGACACCGAACCGGGGAGCTGTTTTTT,CASSQDTGHRTGELFF
.,TRBV7-9,.,TRBJ2-7,TGTGCCAGCAGCTGGCGGGACGGTGACTACTACGAGCAGTACTTC,CASSWRDGDYYEQYF
.,TRBV23-1,.,TRBJ1-2,TGCGCCAGCAGTCACTTACACGGCCTTGAGGGTGCATTTAACTATGGCTACACCTTC,CASSHLHGLEGAFNYGYTF
once,TRBV7-8,TRBD1,TRBJ2-3,TGTGCCAGCAGGAAGGACAGGGCGACAGATACGCAGTATTTT,CASRKDRATDTQYF
.,TRBV28,TRBD1,TRBJ2-7,TGTGCCAGCAGTCTCGCGGACAGGGGCGAGCAGTACTTC,CASSLADRGEQYF
.,TRBV29-1,.,TRBJ2-1,TGCAGCGTTGAGACATACAATGAGCAGTTCTTC,CSVETYNEQFF
.,TRBV28,.,TRBJ2-3,TGTGCCAGCAGTCGTAGCGGAGGGAATACAGGAAAGCGCACAGATACGCAGTATTTT,CASSRSGGNTGKRTDTQYF
.,TRBV10-3,TRBD2,TRBJ2-2,TGTGCCATCAGGCCGTCTAGCGGGATGTTGGGTACCGGGGAGCTGTTTTTT,CAIRPSSGMLGTGELFF
.,TRBV27,TRBD1,TRBJ1-1,TGTGCCAGCAGTTTAGGACAGGTGAACACTGAAGCTTTCTTT,CASSLGQVNTEAFF
.,TRBV5-6,.,TRBJ2-6,TGTGCCAGCAGCTGGGACATCTCTGGGGCCAACGTCCTGACTTTC,CASSWDISGANVLTF
.,TRBV7-2,TRBD2,TRBJ2-5,TGTGCCAGCAGTTTGAGTACTAGCGGGGGAAAGACCCAGTACTTC,CASSLSTSGGKTQYF
.,TRBV5-6,TRBD1,TRBJ2-3,TGTGCCAGCAGCCAGGGACAGGGGAGGTCGACAGATACGCAGTATTTT,CASSQGQGRSTDTQYF
.,TRBV28,.,TRBJ2-1,TGTGCCAGCAGTTCCCCCCCGGAGGAGGAGCAGTTCTTC,CASSSPPEEEQFF
.,TRBV9,TRBD2,TRBJ2-1,TGTGCCAGCAGCGTGGGGAGCGGGATAGTTTACAATGAGCAGTTCTTC,CASSVGSGIVYNEQFF
.,TRBV5-4,TRBD2,TRBJ2-3,TGTGCCATGCGAGCCGGGACTAGCGACACAGATACGCAGTATTTT,CAMRAGTSDTDTQYF
.,TRBV11-3,TRBD1,TRBJ2-3,TGTGCCAGCAGCTTATTAGGGACAGGGGGTGATACGCAGTATTTT,CASSLLGTGGDTQYF
.,TRBV19,TRBD1,TRBJ1-5,TGTGCCAGTGGGGACAGGGTCGGGAGGAGCAATCAGCCCCAGCATTTT,CASGDRVGRSNQPQHF
.,TRBV25-1,TRBD2,TRBJ2-3,TGTGCCAGCACCGCGGCACTAGCGGGAAACACAGATACGCAGTATTTT,CASTAALAGNTDTQYF
.,TRBV5-4,.,TRBJ2-7,TGTGCCAGCAGCACGACAGGCTACGAGCAGTACTTC,CASSTTGYEQYF
.,TRBV5-1,TRBD2,TRBJ2-5,TGCGCCAGCAGCTTGCGGCTAGCGGGGGTAGAGACCCAGTACTTC,CASSLRLAGVETQYF
.,TRBV7-2,TRBD2,TRBJ2-5,TGTGCCAGCAGCTTAGTGCCCCCCCTAGCGGGAGTGGACGAGACCCAGTACTTC,CASSLVPPLAGVDETQYF
.,TRBV7-3,TRBD2,TRBJ2-3,TGTGCCAGCAGCGCCATCTCCTCGCGGGAGGCGTCTACGCAGTATTTT,CASSAISSREASTQYF
.,TRBV18,.,TRBJ1-2,TGTGCCAGCTCACCGGGGGGAGCCGACTATGGCTACACCTTC,CASSPGGADYGYTF
few,TRBV7-9,TRBD2,TRBJ2-1,TGTGCCAGCATGCAGGGGCCGGGTAGCGGGAGCCTCTACAATGAGCAGTTCTTC,CASMQGPGSGSLYNEQFF
.,TRBV7-2,.,TRBJ1-5,TGTGCCAGCAGCTTATACGGCAACGGGCAGCCCCAGCATTTT,CASSLYGNGQPQHF
.,TRBV4-1,.,TRBJ2-3,TGCGCCAGCAGCCAAGGGCACGTGCATACGCAGTATTTT,CASSQGHVHTQYF
.,TRBV7-8,.,TRBJ1-5,TGTGCCAGCAGCTTAGAGAGGACTGGACCAGGGGATCAGCCCCAGCATTTT,CASSLERTGPGDQPQHF
.,TRBV5-6,TRBD1,TRBJ1-5,TGTGCCAGCAGCGTAGGACAGGGGATAGGTCAGCCCCAGCATTTT,CASSVGQGIGQPQHF
once,TRBV29-1,.,TRBJ1-1,TGCAGCGTTGCTCAGGCGAACACTGAAGCTTTCTTT,CSVAQANTEAFF
.,TRBV4-1,TRBD2,TRBJ2-7,TGCGCCAGCAGCGGGAGGGGCGGGAGGTCCTACGAGCAGTACTTC,CASSGRGGRSYEQYF
.,TRBV30,TRBD2,TRBJ2-7,TGTGCCTGGAGTGTAGCGGGAGGTTCCTACGAGCAGTACTTC,CAWSVAGGSYEQYF
.,TRBV7-9,TRBD1,TRBJ2-5,TGTGCCAGCAGACATTTACCGGGACAGGTCCAAGAGACCCAGTACTTC,CASRHLPGQVQETQYF
.,TRBV6-5,.,TRBJ1-2,TGTGCCAGCAGACACTCAGGGGATTATGGCTACACCTTC,CASRHSGDYGYTF
.,TRBV6-1,.,TRBJ1-5,TGTGCCAGCAGCGCCGAGAGAAATCAGCCCCAGCATTTT,CASSAERNQPQHF
.,TRBV4-3,TRBD2,TRBJ2-2,TGCGCCAGCAGCCAAGAAGCGACGGGAGGGGACGGGGAGCTGTTTTTT,CASSQEATGGDGELFF
.,TRBV6-1,.,TRBJ1-5,TGTGCCAGCAGTGAAGCGGCACCCCAGCCCCAGCATTTT,CASSEAAPQPQHF